This TCR beta chain stems from a study of T cells in localized non-small cell lung cancer. Regarding the study as a whole: A median about 50 of the top 100 tumor clones appeared in adjacent lung. Higher blood T cell density went with longer overall survival.

Worth noting for this clone: Its antigen is unknown.

The CDR3 loop spans 14 amino acids. TCRdb's table, derived via immunoSEQ multiplex PCR, lists solely in-frame clones and lacks some. The sample includes about 74,000 clones, 65% to 85% of them seen just once. The specimen comprised peripheral blood, sampled before any cancer treatment. This rearrangement joins TRBV1 to TRBJ1-5; TRBD1 is the table's D call and was not checked against the DNA. TRBV1 is given as a pseudogene. This clonotype was obtained from a female donor over 55 with stage I lung adenocarcinoma. CDR3 sequence: CTSSQETGNQPQHF. DNA for the CDR3: TGCACCAGCAGCCAAGAAACAGGGAATCAGCCCCAGCATTTT.